This TCR beta chain stems from a study of T cell responses to AZD1222 COVID-19 vaccine. The table came from immunoSEQ multiplex PCR; TCRdb's copy has only in-frame clones and leaves some out. This table has about 120,000 clones, approximately 94% appearing once. The V end was cut by 3 bases, the J end by 3 bases, with 14 bases between. This CDR3 is built from 15 residues. Germline CDR1 reads MNHNS; CDR2 reads SASEGT. Source: peripheral blood, taken 28 days after the second AZD1222 dose. This TCR derives from an adult who received the AZD1222 COVID-19 vaccine. The chain joins TRBV6-1 to TRBJ1-2, with no clear D. CDR3 DNA sequence: TGTGCCAGCAGTGAGTCGGTTCATCCGGACTATGGCTACACCTTC. It codes for CASSESVHPDYGYTF.